This T cell receptor (beta chain) came from a study of T cell changes during pregnancy in multiple sclerosis. CDR1 is SGHTA and CDR2 is FQGNSA in the germline V gene. The V and J ends lost 1 base and 4 bases, in that order; junction bases with no gene match: 0. This CDR3 is 15 amino acids long. Method: immunoSEQ multiplex PCR; TCRdb's copy keeps in-frame clones and lacks some. The sample shows about 62,000 clones, about 90% of them seen only once. The chain is built from TRBV7-2 and TRBJ2-1, with 11 bases fitting TRBD2. Specimen: peripheral blood, collected in the second trimester of pregnancy. This receptor was taken from a female donor in good health, enrolled as a control in a pregnancy study. The CDR3 DNA follows: TGTGCCAGCAGCTTAGGGACTAGCGGGTACAATGAGCAGTTCTTC. Encoded protein: CASSLGTSGYNEQFF.